The TCR beta chain described here comes from a study of cytomegalovirus exposure and HLA in healthy donors. Study-wide points: A later analysis linked some 17,000 TCR beta sequences to HLA alleles at 0.05 false discovery rate. Roughly uniform depth of sequencing across donors was assumed in presence/absence analyses. In a later analysis, an Asian-associated ancestry cluster reportedly showed fewer N-insertions than the roughly 710-donor mean.

The PCR ran on 60 Vbeta and 13 Jbeta primers. Libraries were prepared by immunoSEQ multiplex PCR; TCRdb keeps only in-frame clonotypes and omits some of them. The listing contains about 160,000 clones. To note about this clone: What it binds is not known.

The sample consisted of PBMCs. The source of this sequence is a woman between 55 and 75 years old in good health and CMV-seronegative.

CDR3 sequence reads: CASSPLAGGGTDTQYF. In DNA form, the CDR3 reads TGCGCCAGCAGTCCGCTAGCGGGAGGTGGCACAGATACGCAGTATTTT. This rearrangement joins TRBV10-1 to TRBJ2-3, with 11 positions matching TRBD2. The germline V gene encodes CDR1 WNHNN and CDR2 SYGVQD (reference sequence). Trimming took 5 bases from V and 1 from J; bases not matched to a gene: 5. CDR3 length: 16 residues.